The present TCR beta chain was sequenced within a study of CD8 T cells in Susac syndrome. Reverse transcription of 0.5 to 1 ug RNA was performed with random hexamers. It was immunoSEQ multiplex PCR that amplified TCR beta CDR3 across 54 Vbeta and 13 Jbeta. TCRdb re-analysed the immunoSEQ multiplex PCR reads in MiXCR, keeping a single row per CDR3 protein. The repertoire holds 150,000 or so distinct CDR3 sequences, 95% seen once, with 0.15% to 0.2% in the top ten. A note on this clonotype: Its antigen is not identified.

The study sequenced TCR beta in blood CD8+ and CD4+ T cells. The CD8+ and CD4+ T cells were negatively isolated, with the TEMRA cells enriched by FACS. Study results and caveats: It was acknowledged by the study that relatively few individuals were included in its TCR sequencing and HLA analysis.

CDR3 length: 15 residues. J lost 3 bases, V lost 7 bases, and 8 bases had no gene match. Germline V gene sequence: CDR1 MNHEY, CDR2 SVGAGI. The clonotype was recovered from a human donor with Susac syndrome. The sequenced sample was CD4+ T cells from PBMCs. This chain connects TRBV6-5 to TRBJ2-2; 7 positions agree with TRBD2. CDR3 region: CASKGLGPYTGELFF. CDR3 in DNA: TGTGCCAGCAAAGGACTAGGGCCCTACACCGGGGAGCTGTTTTTT.